The sequence of this T cell receptor (beta chain) was determined in a study of CD8+CD57+ T cells in acquired aplastic anemia. By flow cytometry, patients selected for sequencing had shown an expansion of CD8+CD57+ cells. Worth noting for this clonotype: Its antigen is not known.

V shed 4 bases, J shed 1 base, and the junction held 7 bases outside the gene matches. Germline values: CDR1 SQVTM, CDR2 ANQGSEA. CDR3 size: 17 residues. Study-wide results and caveats: Patients shared around 30 CD8+ CDR3 sequences with controls.

Genomic DNA acted as the template from which TCR beta VDJ combination and CDR3 sequence profiling were carried out. TCRdb independently ran MiXCR on the reads; one entry per CDR3 protein. The sample has about 240,000 distinct CDR3 sequences; around 45% are singletons. The source is a human donor with aplastic anemia. The chain links TRBV29-1 to TRBJ2-6; 10 bases are shared with TRBD1. Sequencing was carried out using sorted CD4+, CD8+, or CD8+CD57+ T cells (not recorded which) from PBMCs. DNA of the CDR3: TGCAGCGTTGTGCTCCGGGACAGGGGATCTGGGGCCAACGTCCTGACTTTC. This sequence encodes CSVVLRDRGSGANVLTF.